This T cell receptor (beta chain) derives from a study of T-cell memory formation after mild COVID-19. As for the study in general: For the most part, TCR clusters were specific to one donor.

Via MiXCR, TCRdb re-called the 5' RACE reads, giving one row per CDR3 protein. This table has roughly 260,000 distinct CDR3 sequences, 15% to 20% appearing once. Findings and limits, study-wide: Specificity for SARS-CoV-2 was not confirmed among the second-wave clones peaking on day 37. In pre-infection memory, a portion of responding clones appeared, which suggested that cross-reactive memory joined.

With 5 bases removed from V and 0 bases from J, the gap between germline ends came to 13 bases. From germline, CDR1 is SGHVS and CDR2 FNYEAQ. This CDR3 comprises 16 residues. Comments on this clonotype: The antigen is unknown.

The chain recombines TRBV7-6 with TRBJ2-2, with TRBD2 as a possible D gene (5 bases). Sequenced: PBMCs or a T cell subset sorted from them (not recorded which). This receptor was taken from a man between 18 and 29 years old who had mild COVID-19 (a few samples of this study predate the infection). Cell type and time point are not known. The CDR3 DNA reads TGTGCCAGCAGCCCGAGGGTCGGGACGAACACCGGGGAGCTGTTTTTT. Protein: CASSPRVGTNTGELFF.